Below, 25 T cell receptor beta chains from the same sample are listed, as sequenced in a study of cytomegalovirus exposure and HLA in healthy donors listed by TCRdb under 2017. Libraries were constructed by the immunoSEQ multiplex PCR assay. For the multiplex PCR, a mixture combining 60 forward primers for TCR Vbeta segments and 13 reverse primers for TCR Jbeta segments was used. TCRdb re-hosts the immuneACCESS table, in-frame sequences only. Its copies lack some clones; in the studies checked, an unresolved V gene accounts for under half of them, and the cause for the rest is not known. Present in this sample are around 110,000 clones, roughly 83% of which were seen just once. The ten largest account for approximately 4% of the sample. Specimen: PBMCs. All receptors derive from a man aged 30-40 years in good health and CMV-seropositive.

This clone has a single count. This sequence joins TRBV10-3 and TRBJ1-2; D is ambiguous. Per germline, CDR1 ENHRY and CDR2 SYGVKD. Trimming took 6 bases from V and 7 from J, leaving 12 bases between them. This CDR3 region has 12 residues. Written as DNA, the CDR3 is TGTGCCATCAGCATGGAGGGAGGTGGCTACACCTTC. Its translation: CAISMEGGGYTF.

V usage is TRBV6-1 and J usage is TRBJ2-5, with 8 bases that match TRBD2. The CDR3 totals 16 residues. The germline V gene encodes CDR1 MNHNS and CDR2 SASEGT. With 4 bases clipped from V and 2 bases from J, the junction kept 9 bases outside the gene matches. Here the CDR3 reads CASSGRVAGLQETQYF. Here the CDR3 DNA reads TGTGCCAGCAGTGGGCGGGTAGCGGGGCTACAAGAGACCCAGTACTTC.

The rearrangement uses TRBV10-3 and TRBJ2-1; the match to TRBD1 covers 8 bases. Losses at the gene ends were 10 bases for V and 4 bases for J; bases not matched to a gene: 15. Germline CDR1 and CDR2: ENHRY and SYGVKD. This CDR3 region has 16 residues. The CDR3 loop reads CASLPGGGKKYNEQFF. The CDR3 DNA sequence: TGTGCCAGCCTCCCAGGGGGCGGGAAGAAATACAATGAGCAGTTCTTC.

The V call is TRBV7-2, the J call TRBJ1-2; unclear D gene. This CDR3 spans 13 amino acids. Trimming removed 2 bases from V and 4 bases from J, with 8 bases in between. The germline V gene encodes CDR1 SGHTA and CDR2 FQGNSA. The CDR3 is CASSLYLSYGYTF. CDR3 bases: TGTGCCAGCAGCTTATACCTCAGCTATGGCTACACCTTC.

In DNA form, the CDR3 reads TGTGCCAGCAGTCAAATACAGGGTAGCAATCAGCCCCAGCATTTT. It specifies CASSQIQGSNQPQHF. This chain connects TRBV6-5 to TRBJ1-5, with D possibly being TRBD1 (6 bases). V dropped 5 bases and J dropped 0 bases, with 11 bases sitting between them. The CDR3 runs to 15 residues. CDR1 and CDR2 from the germline V gene are MNHEY and SVGAGI.

V is TRBV12-2 and J is TRBJ2-7; TRBD1 is the table's D call, not checked against the DNA. TRBV12-2 is tagged as a pseudogene. CDR3 length equals 11 residues. The CDR3 protein is CASRLAAEQYF. The CDR3 DNA is TGTGCAAGTCGCTTAGCGGCCGAGCAGTACTTC.

Points on this clone: Other DNA sequences in the same sample also yield this CDR3. The chain couples TRBV2 to TRBJ1-3; D remains unclear. The CDR3 is 13 residues long. Trimming removed 6 bases from V and 0 bases from J, with 6 bases in between. Germline CDR1 SNHLY, CDR2 FYNNEI. The CDR3 spells CASRQDSGNTIYF. The CDR3 DNA follows: TGTGCCAGCAGGCAGGACTCTGGAAACACCATATATTTT.

V usage is TRBV25-1 and J usage is TRBJ2-1; no clear D gene. The germline V gene has CDR1 MGHDK and CDR2 SYGVNS. Trimming took 6 bases from V and 4 from J, leaving 4 bases between them. The CDR3 loop spans 11 amino acids. Here the CDR3 reads CASSRYNEQFF. Here the CDR3 DNA reads TGTGCCAGCAGCAGGTACAATGAGCAGTTCTTC.

The rearrangement uses TRBV7-2 and TRBJ2-7, with D possibly matching TRBD2 (6 bases). Germline CDR1 SGHTA, CDR2 FQGNSA. V gave up 3 bases and J gave up 6 bases, with 18 bases separating them. This CDR3 comprises 15 residues. The CDR3 coding sequence is TGTGCCAGCAGCTTTAGCATCGGGACTGAGGGCGAGCAGTACTTC. Translation gives CASSFSIGTEGEQYF.

This chain joins TRBV5-4 and TRBJ1-2; weak D call: TRBD1 (5 bases). CDR1 is SGHNT, CDR2 YYREEE, per germline (reference sequence). V was clipped by 1 base and J by 6 bases, with 22 bases between them. This CDR3 is built from 17 residues. The CDR3 sequence: CASSLSGGGPLPDGYTF. Here the CDR3 DNA reads TGTGCCAGCAGCTTGAGTGGGGGGGGACCCCTTCCCGATGGCTACACCTTC.

This rearrangement joins TRBV7-9 to TRBJ1-3; D gene uncertain. V gave up 0 bases and J gave up 2 bases, with 11 bases separating them. The CDR3 loop spans 16 amino acids. Germline CDR1 is SEHNR and CDR2 is FQNEAQ (reference sequence). CDR3 sequence: CASSLATGMAGNTIYF. Here the CDR3 DNA reads TGTGCCAGCAGCTTAGCTACGGGAATGGCTGGAAACACCATATATTTT. Complete variable domain (other parts from reference TRBV7-9 and TRBJ1-3): DTGVSQNPRHKITKRGQNVTFRCDPISEHNRLYWYRQTLGQGPEFLTYFQNEAQLEKSRLLSDRFSAERPKGSFSTLEIQRTEQGDSAMYLCASSLATGMAGNTIYFGEGSWLTVV.

This sequence joins TRBV7-2 and TRBJ2-7; TRBD2 aligns across 7 bases. CDR3 length equals 14 residues. Germline CDR1 SGHTA, CDR2 FQGNSA. J gave up 3 bases and V 8 bases, and 10 bases lay outside the gene matches. CDR3 nucleotides: TGTGCCAGCGGTCTAGGACTAGTTCTCTACGAGCAGTACTTC. It yields the protein CASGLGLVLYEQYF. The whole variable domain, filled in from reference TRBV7-2 and TRBJ2-7, reads GAGVSQSPSNKVTEKGKDVELRCDPISGHTALYWYRQSLGQGLEFLIYFQGNSAPDKSGLPSDRFSAERTGGSVSTLTIQRTQQEDSAVYLCASGLGLVLYEQYFGPGTRLTVT.

This clone was counted once. The junction does not match germline at one end; this may be a read error. The gene calls are TRBV28 and TRBJ2-1, with 10 bases matching TRBD2. This CDR3 is built from 14 residues. Germline assignment: CDR1 MDHEN and CDR2 SYDVKM. CDR3 protein: CASTLAGGYDEQFF. As DNA, the CDR3 is TGTGCCAGCACTTTAGCGGGGGGCTACGATGAGCAGTTCTTC.

The V and J genes are TRBV5-6 and TRBJ1-1; TRBD1 is a possible D gene (6 bases). CDR3 size: 17 residues. Germline V gene data show CDR1 as SGHDT and CDR2 as YYEEEE. V lost 3 bases and J 0 bases, leaving 18 bases between the germline ends. CDR3 sequence: CASSYKPGHEMNTEAFF. The CDR3 DNA sequence: TGTGCCAGCAGCTACAAACCGGGACACGAAATGAACACTGAAGCTTTCTTT.

The chain links TRBV9 to TRBJ2-5, with TRBD1 matching over 7 bases. In germline, CDR1 is SGDLS, CDR2 YYNGEE. This CDR3 is 15 amino acids long. J lost 2 bases, V lost 0 bases, and 4 bases had no gene match. Written as DNA, the CDR3 is TGTGCCAGCAGCGTAGGGTCAGGGGGACAAGAGACCCAGTACTTC. Amino acids: CASSVGSGGQETQYF.

V is TRBV28 and J is TRBJ2-1; 10 bases are shared with TRBD1. With 7 bases clipped from V and 6 bases from J, the junction kept 12 bases outside the gene matches. The CDR3 totals 16 residues. Looked up from germline, CDR1 is MDHEN and CDR2 is SYDVKM. This CDR3 reads CASIPSGDRGINEQFF. Written as DNA, the CDR3 is TGTGCCAGCATCCCCTCAGGGGACAGGGGTATCAATGAGCAGTTCTTC.

The chain joins TRBV2 to TRBJ2-3; TRBD2 matches at 10 bases. Germline-derived CDR1 and CDR2 are SNHLY and FYNNEI. With V trimmed by 3 bases and J by 8 bases, 5 bases remained unmatched. The CDR3 is 14 residues long. The CDR3 sequence is CASSDASGRGTQYF. The CDR3 region has the DNA TGTGCCAGCAGTGACGCTAGCGGGAGAGGTACGCAGTATTTT.

This clone was counted between two and nine times. The chain employs TRBV6-4 and TRBJ1-5, with D maybe TRBD1 (5 bases). Germline assignment: CDR1 MRHNA and CDR2 SNTAGT. Trimming took 3 bases from V and 4 from J, leaving 10 bases between them. CDR3 length equals 14 residues. The CDR3 nucleotides are TGTGCCAGCAGTGAATCGGGGGATAATCAGCCCCAGCATTTT. Amino acids: CASSESGDNQPQHF.

The chain combines TRBV11-3 with TRBJ1-2, with D perhaps matching TRBD1 (6 bases). Germline-derived CDR1 and CDR2 are SGHNT and YENEEA. CDR3 length: 14 residues. V was trimmed by 0 bases and J by 2 bases, leaving 7 bases between them. CDR3 residues: CASSLDQGNYGYTF. The CDR3 bases are TGTGCCAGCAGCTTAGATCAGGGGAACTATGGCTACACCTTC.

V gene TRBV15 combines with J gene TRBJ2-7; 7 bases map to TRBD2. The CDR3 runs 15 residues. Germline trimming cut 4 bases from V and 3 bases from J; bases unmatched to any gene: 9. Germline-derived CDR1 and CDR2 are LNHNV and YYDKDF (reference sequence). DNA of the CDR3: TGTGCCACCAGCAAAGGTGCCGGGGACTACTACGAGCAGTACTTC. This translates into CATSKGAGDYYEQYF.

This chain joins TRBV11-3 and TRBJ2-1, with TRBD2 matching 8 bases. This CDR3 spans 14 amino acids. Germline V gives CDR1 SGHNT, CDR2 YENEEA. Unmatched junction bases numbered 2, after V lost 3 bases and J lost 4 bases. The CDR3 nucleotides read TGTGCCAGCAGCTTTAGCGGGGAATACAATGAGCAGTTCTTC. This codes for CASSFSGEYNEQFF.

V and J are TRBV10-3 and TRBJ1-1; 10 nucleotides align to TRBD1. J was trimmed by 1 base and V by 3 bases; bases with no gene match: 5. The CDR3 runs to 16 residues. The germline gives CDR1 ENHRY, CDR2 SYGVKD. DNA of the CDR3: TGTGCCATCAGTGAAAGGGACAGGGGTACGAACACTGAAGCTTTCTTT. Protein product: CAISERDRGTNTEAFF.

This clone was counted a few times. The chain recombines TRBV28 with TRBJ1-2, with a possible D match to TRBD1 (6 bases). Trimming removed 7 bases from V and 0 bases from J, with 21 bases in between. The CDR3 extends over 17 amino acids. CDR1 MDHEN and CDR2 SYDVKM come from the germline V gene. The CDR3 sequence is CASTGPPRGKANYGYTF. CDR3 DNA sequence: TGTGCCAGCACAGGCCCCCCCAGGGGCAAGGCTAACTATGGCTACACCTTC.

V gene TRBV6-6 combines with J gene TRBJ1-2; D call uncertain. Deletions cut 2 bases from V and 6 bases from J, with 16 bases between. Germline CDR1 and CDR2: MNHNY and SVGAGI (reference sequence). The CDR3 is 15 residues long. The CDR3 reads CASSYMVLSLDGYTF. The CDR3 region has the DNA TGTGCCAGCAGTTACATGGTTTTGAGTTTAGATGGCTACACCTTC.

V usage is TRBV28 and J usage is TRBJ2-7, with D possibly matching TRBD2 (6 bases). V was shortened by 3 bases and J by 0 bases, with 12 bases between the two germline ends. CDR1 and CDR2 (germline): MDHEN, SYDVKM. There are 15 residues in the CDR3. CDR3 in amino acids: CASSLLGTRSYEQYF. The CDR3 coding sequence is TGTGCCAGCAGTTTGTTAGGGACTCGCTCCTACGAGCAGTACTTC.